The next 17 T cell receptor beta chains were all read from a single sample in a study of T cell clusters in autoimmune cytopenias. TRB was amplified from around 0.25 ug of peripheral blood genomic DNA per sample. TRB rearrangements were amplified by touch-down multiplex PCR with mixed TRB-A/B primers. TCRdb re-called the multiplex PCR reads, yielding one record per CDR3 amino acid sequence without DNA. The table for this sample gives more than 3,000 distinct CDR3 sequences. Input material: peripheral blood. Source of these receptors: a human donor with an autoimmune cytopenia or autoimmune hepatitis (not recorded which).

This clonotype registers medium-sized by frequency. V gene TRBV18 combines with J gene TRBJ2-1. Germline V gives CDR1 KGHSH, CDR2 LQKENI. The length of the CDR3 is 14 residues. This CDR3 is CASSPESLNNEQFF.

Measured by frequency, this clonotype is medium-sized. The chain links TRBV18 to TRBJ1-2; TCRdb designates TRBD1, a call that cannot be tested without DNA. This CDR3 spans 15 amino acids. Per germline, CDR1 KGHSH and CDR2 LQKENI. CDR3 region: CASSPGDSLLTGYTF.

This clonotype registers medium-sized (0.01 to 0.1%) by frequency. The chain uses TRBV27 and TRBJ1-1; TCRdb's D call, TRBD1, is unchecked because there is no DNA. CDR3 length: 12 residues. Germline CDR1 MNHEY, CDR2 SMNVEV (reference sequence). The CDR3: CASSFLAGVAFF.

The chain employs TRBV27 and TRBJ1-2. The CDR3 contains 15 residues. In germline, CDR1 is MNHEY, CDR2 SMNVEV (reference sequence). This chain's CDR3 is CASSPRDGTNYGYTF.

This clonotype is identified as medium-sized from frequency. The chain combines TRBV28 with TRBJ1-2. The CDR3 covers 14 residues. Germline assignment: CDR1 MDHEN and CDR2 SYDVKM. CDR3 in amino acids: CASRWAGLNYGYTF.

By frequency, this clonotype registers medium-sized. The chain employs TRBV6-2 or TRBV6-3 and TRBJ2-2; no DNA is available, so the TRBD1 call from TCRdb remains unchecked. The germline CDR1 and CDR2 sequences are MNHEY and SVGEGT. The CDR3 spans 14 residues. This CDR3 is CASSRGADTGELFF.

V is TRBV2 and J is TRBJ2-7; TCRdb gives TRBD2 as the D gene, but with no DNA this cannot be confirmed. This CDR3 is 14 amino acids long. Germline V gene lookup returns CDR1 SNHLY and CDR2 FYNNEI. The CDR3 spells CASSGLAGDYEQYF.

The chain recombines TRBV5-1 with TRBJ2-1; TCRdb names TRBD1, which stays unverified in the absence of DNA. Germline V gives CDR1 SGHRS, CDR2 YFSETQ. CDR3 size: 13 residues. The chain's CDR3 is CASSPTPGNEQFF.

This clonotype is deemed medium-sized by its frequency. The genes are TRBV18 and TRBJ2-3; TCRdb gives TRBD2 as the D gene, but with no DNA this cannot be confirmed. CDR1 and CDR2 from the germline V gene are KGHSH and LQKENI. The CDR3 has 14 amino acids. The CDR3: CASSRRGSTDTQYF.

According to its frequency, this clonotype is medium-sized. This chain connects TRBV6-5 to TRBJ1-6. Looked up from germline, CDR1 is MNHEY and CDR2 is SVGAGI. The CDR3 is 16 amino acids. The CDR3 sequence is CASSYATHGENSPLHF.

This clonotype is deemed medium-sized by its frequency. The CDR3 here is CAIAGQGAEAFF. This chain joins TRBV10-3 and TRBJ1-1; with no DNA, the TCRdb D assignment of TRBD1 cannot be verified. This CDR3 region has 12 residues. The germline V gene encodes CDR1 ENHRY and CDR2 SYGVKD.

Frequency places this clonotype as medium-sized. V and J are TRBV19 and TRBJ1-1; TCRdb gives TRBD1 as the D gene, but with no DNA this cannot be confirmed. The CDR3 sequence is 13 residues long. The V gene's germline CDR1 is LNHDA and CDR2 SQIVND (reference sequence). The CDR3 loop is CAILNPGNTEAFF. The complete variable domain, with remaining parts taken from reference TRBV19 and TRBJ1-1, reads DGGITQSPKYLFRKEGQNVTLSCEQNLNHDAMYWYRQDPGQGLRLIYYSQIVNDFQKGDIAEGYSVSREKKESFPLTVTSAQKNPTAFYLCAILNPGNTEAFFGQGTRLTVV.

CDR3 sequence reads: CASSLGQYQETQYF. The chain carries TRBV6-1 and TRBJ2-5; the D call of TRBD1 rests on TCRdb alone, since no DNA is present to check it. Germline CDR1 MNHNS, CDR2 SASEGT. CDR3 length: 14 residues.

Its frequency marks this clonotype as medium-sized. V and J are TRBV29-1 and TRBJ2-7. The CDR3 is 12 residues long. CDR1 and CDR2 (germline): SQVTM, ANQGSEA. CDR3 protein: CSVEGSSYEQYF.

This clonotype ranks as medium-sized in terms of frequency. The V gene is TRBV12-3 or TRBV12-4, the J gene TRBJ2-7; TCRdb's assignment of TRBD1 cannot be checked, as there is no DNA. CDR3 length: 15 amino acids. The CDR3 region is CASRGAGTGVYEQYF.

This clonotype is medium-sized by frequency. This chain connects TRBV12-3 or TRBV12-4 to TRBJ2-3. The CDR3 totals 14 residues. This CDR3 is CASSLASVPDTQYF.

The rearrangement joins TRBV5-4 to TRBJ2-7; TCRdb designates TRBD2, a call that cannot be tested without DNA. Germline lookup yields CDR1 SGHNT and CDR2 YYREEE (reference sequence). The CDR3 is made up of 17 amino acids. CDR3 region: CASSLQRGGRYLYEQYF.